This T cell receptor (beta chain) was recovered during a study of radiotherapy plus CTLA-4 blockade in lung cancer. In the study overall: Among enrolled patients, under 20% responded and less than 40% achieved disease control.

Comment on this clone: Its antigen is undetermined.

Clones were read by immunoSEQ multiplex PCR, and TCRdb kept only the in-frame ones, dropping some. The sample holds some 110,000 clones, 81% seen once. The germline V gene has CDR1 SGHRS and CDR2 YFSETQ. V was cut by 0 bases and J by 9 bases, with 8 bases left in between. There are 12 residues in the CDR3. Study-wide points: Blood-borne expansion of tumor-derived TCR clones followed radiotherapy plus ipilimumab. The authors reported that early blood T cell clone dynamics, with interferon-beta, best predicted response.

Focal radiation was given together with CTLA-4 blockade (ipilimumab) to patients with chemo-refractory metastatic non-small-cell lung cancer. The sequence came from a human donor with non-small cell lung cancer that progressed on radiotherapy plus ipilimumab. Some clones in this sample may be carry-over from other donors' samples. The sequences come from peripheral blood, collected from a patient treated with radiotherapy plus ipilimumab. The chain combines TRBV5-1 with TRBJ2-3; D not certain. CDR3 DNA sequence: TGCGCCAGCAGCTTGGATAAGGGCACGCAGTATTTT. Encoded protein: CASSLDKGTQYF.